This is a list of T cell receptor beta chains from one sample in a study of ipilimumab plus nivolumab after autologous stem cell transplantation. TCRdb's copy holds only in-frame clones and misses some; the assay was immunoSEQ multiplex PCR. This sample yields some 87,000 clones, of which more than 80% are seen a single time; 2.2% belongs to the top ten. Material: PBMCs, obtained in a trial of ipilimumab plus nivolumab as post-transplant consolidation. The origin of the receptors is a male donor with diffuse large B-cell lymphoma. Each CDR3 is given with its conserved first and last residue. D genes are given only for firm matches. Rows give clone size only sometimes, using once, few, many, or a class for an expanded clone.

V gene: TRBV15
D gene: -
J gene: TRBJ1-5
clone size: -
CDR3 protein: CATRWGANQPQHF
CDR3 DNA: TGTGCCACTCGGTGGGGTGCCAATCAGCCCCAGCATTTT

V gene: TRBV7-8
D gene: TRBD2
J gene: TRBJ2-7
clone size: once
CDR3 protein: CASSLAAREGEQYF
CDR3 DNA: TGTGCCAGCAGCTTAGCGGCCAGGGAGGGCGAGCAGTACTTC

V gene: TRBV2
D gene: TRBD1
J gene: TRBJ1-5
clone size: -
CDR3 protein: CASSSGGLPPYSNQPQHF
CDR3 DNA: TGTGCCAGCAGCTCAGGGGGCCTCCCTCCTTATAGCAATCAGCCCCAGCATTTT

V gene: TRBV19
D gene: -
J gene: TRBJ1-2
clone size: -
CDR3 protein: CASSIAPFPLGGYTF
CDR3 DNA: TGTGCCAGTAGTATCGCTCCTTTCCCCCTGGGAGGCTACACCTTC

V gene: TRBV5-1
D gene: -
J gene: TRBJ2-1
clone size: -
CDR3 protein: CASSLSRLNEQFF
CDR3 DNA: TGCGCCAGCAGCTTGTCCCGGCTAAATGAGCAGTTCTTC

V gene: TRBV7-2
D gene: TRBD1
J gene: TRBJ1-5
clone size: few
CDR3 protein: CASSPDRGIGQPQHF
CDR3 DNA: TGTGCCAGCAGTCCCGACAGGGGTATAGGTCAGCCCCAGCATTTT

V gene: TRBV5-1
D gene: TRBD1
J gene: TRBJ1-1
clone size: -
CDR3 protein: CASSFGTGGEWGAFF
CDR3 DNA: TGCGCCAGCAGTTTCGGGACAGGGGGAGAGTGGGGCGCTTTCTTT

V gene: TRBV2
D gene: -
J gene: TRBJ2-2
clone size: -
CDR3 protein: CASSEFRAATGELFF
CDR3 DNA: TGTGCCAGCAGTGAATTCAGAGCGGCCACCGGGGAGCTGTTTTTT

V gene: TRBV30
D gene: TRBD1
J gene: TRBJ1-6
clone size: once
CDR3 protein: CAWAGQNNSPLHF
CDR3 DNA: TGTGCCTGGGCGGGACAGAATAATTCACCCCTCCACTTT

V gene: TRBV5-1
D gene: -
J gene: TRBJ1-2
clone size: once
CDR3 protein: CASSRASGSTNYGYTF
CDR3 DNA: TGCGCCAGCAGCAGGGCCTCAGGGTCGACTAACTATGGCTACACCTTC

V gene: TRBV7-2
D gene: -
J gene: TRBJ2-7
clone size: -
CDR3 protein: CASSLFTGIYEQYF
CDR3 DNA: TGTGCCAGCAGCTTATTTACCGGGATCTACGAGCAGTACTTC

V gene: TRBV6-6
D gene: TRBD1
J gene: TRBJ2-7
clone size: few
CDR3 protein: CASSPGQGEYEQYF
CDR3 DNA: TGTGCCAGCAGCCCCGGACAGGGGGAATACGAGCAGTACTTC